This TCR beta chain stems from a study of blood T cell repertoires in COVID-19. Study at large: From T cells, B-cell-depleted T cells, or PBMCs came the material, which was cDNA or gDNA.

Data came from immunoSEQ multiplex PCR; TCRdb stores just in-frame clones and leaves some out. This table holds about 150,000 clones, about 89% found once. V shed 5 bases, J shed 7 bases, and the junction held 11 bases outside the gene matches. CDR1 SGHVS and CDR2 FQNEAQ come from the germline V gene. The CDR3 has 16 residues. The chain employs TRBV7-8 and TRBJ2-1, with TRBD2 matching 10 bases. The sample comprised peripheral blood. The clonotype comes from a man aged 60-69 years with acute or convalescent COVID-19. CDR3 amino acids: CASSLLSGGARNEQFF. CDR3 nucleotides: TGTGCCAGCAGCCTACTCAGCGGGGGGGCGAGGAATGAGCAGTTCTTC.